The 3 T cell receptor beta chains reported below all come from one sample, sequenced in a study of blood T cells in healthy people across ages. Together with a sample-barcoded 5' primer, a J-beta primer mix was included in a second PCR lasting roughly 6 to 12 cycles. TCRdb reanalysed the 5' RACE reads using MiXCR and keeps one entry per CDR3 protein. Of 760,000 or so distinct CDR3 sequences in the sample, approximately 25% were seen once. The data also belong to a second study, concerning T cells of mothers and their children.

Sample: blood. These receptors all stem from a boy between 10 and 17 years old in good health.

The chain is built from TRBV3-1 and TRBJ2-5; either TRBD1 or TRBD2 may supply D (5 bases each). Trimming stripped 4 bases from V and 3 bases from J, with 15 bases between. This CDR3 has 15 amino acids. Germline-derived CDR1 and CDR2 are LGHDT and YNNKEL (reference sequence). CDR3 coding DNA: TGTGCCAGCAGCCGTGGGACCGAGCAGAAAGAGACCCAGTACTTC. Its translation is CASSRGTEQKETQYF.

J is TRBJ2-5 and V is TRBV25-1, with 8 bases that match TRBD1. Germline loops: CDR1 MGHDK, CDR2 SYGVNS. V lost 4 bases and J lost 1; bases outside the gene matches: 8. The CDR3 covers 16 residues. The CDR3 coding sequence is TGTGCCAGCAGTGCCCACAGGGGGTCCTTCCAAGAGACCCAGTACTTC. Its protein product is CASSAHRGSFQETQYF.

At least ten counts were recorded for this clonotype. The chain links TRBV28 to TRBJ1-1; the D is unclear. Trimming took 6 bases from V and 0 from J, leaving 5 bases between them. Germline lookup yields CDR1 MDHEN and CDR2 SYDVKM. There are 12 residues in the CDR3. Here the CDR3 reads CASSFLNTEAFF. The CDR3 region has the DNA TGTGCCAGCAGCTTTCTGAACACTGAAGCTTTCTTT.